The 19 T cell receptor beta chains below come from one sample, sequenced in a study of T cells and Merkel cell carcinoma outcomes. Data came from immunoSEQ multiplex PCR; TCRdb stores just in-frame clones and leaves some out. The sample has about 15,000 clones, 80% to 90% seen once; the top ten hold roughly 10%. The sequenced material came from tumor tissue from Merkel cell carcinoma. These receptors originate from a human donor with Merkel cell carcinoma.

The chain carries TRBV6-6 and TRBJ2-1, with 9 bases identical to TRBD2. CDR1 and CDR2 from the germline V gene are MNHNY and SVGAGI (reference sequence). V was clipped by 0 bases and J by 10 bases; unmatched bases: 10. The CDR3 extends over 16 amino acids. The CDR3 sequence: CASSYSMSSGVQEQFF. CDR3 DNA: TGTGCCAGCAGTTACTCGATGTCTAGCGGGGTGCAAGAGCAGTTCTTC.

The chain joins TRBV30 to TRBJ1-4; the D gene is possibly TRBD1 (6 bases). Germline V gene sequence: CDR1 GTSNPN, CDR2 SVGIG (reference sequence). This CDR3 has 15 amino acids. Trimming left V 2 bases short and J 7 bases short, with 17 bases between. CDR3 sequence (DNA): TGTGCCTGGAGTACTCCTTATGAGGGGGTTGAAAAACTGTTTTTT. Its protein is CAWSTPYEGVEKLFF.

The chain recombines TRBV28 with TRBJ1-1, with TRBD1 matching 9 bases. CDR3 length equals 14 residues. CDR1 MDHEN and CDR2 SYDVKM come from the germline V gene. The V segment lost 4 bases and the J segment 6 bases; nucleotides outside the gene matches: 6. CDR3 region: CASSSGQGTAEAFF. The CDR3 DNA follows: TGTGCCAGCAGTTCCGGACAGGGGACGGCTGAAGCTTTCTTT.

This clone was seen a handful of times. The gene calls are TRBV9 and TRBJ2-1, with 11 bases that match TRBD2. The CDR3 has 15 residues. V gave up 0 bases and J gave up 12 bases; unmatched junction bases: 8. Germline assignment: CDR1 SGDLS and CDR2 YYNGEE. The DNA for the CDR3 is TGTGCCAGCAGCGTAGGATTAGCGGGAGGGCGGGGGCAGTTCTTC. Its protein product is CASSVGLAGGRGQFF.

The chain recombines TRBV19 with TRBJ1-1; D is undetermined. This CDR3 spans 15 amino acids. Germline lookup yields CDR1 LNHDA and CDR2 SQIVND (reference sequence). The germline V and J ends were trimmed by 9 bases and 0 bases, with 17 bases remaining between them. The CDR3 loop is CASVFDATVNTEAFF. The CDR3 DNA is TGTGCCAGCGTGTTTGACGCGACGGTGAACACTGAAGCTTTCTTT.

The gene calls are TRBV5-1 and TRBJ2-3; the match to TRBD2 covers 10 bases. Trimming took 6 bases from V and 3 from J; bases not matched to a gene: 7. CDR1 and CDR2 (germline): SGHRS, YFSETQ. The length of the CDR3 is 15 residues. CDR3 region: CASTQAGGLTDTQYF. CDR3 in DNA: TGCGCCAGCACCCAAGCGGGGGGGCTTACAGATACGCAGTATTTT.

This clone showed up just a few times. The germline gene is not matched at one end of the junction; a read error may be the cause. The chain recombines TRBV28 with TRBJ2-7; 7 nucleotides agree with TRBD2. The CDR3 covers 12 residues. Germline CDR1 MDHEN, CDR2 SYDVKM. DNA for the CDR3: TGTGCCAGCAGTTTAGCTGGGGCGGGGGTCCACTTC. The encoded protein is CASSLAGAGVHF.

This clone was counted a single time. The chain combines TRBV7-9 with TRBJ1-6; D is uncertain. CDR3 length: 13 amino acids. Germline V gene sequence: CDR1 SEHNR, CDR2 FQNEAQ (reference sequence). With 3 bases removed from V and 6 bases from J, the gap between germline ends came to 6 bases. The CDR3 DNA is TGTGCCAGCAGCTTCGACCCTAATTCACCCCTCCACTTT. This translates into CASSFDPNSPLHF.

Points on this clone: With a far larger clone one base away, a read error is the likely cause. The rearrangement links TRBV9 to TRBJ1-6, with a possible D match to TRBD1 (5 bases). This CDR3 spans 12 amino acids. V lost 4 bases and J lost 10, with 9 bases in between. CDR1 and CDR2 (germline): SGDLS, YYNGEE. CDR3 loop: CASSRGGSPLHF. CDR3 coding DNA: TGTGCCAGCAGCAGGGGCGGCTCACCCCTCCACTTT.

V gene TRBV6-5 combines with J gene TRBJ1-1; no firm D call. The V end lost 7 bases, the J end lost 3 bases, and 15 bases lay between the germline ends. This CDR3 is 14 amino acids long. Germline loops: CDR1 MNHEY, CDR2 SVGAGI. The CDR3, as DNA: TGTGCCAGCACCGAAGGGAGCATGGACACTGAAGCTTTCTTT. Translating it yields CASTEGSMDTEAFF.

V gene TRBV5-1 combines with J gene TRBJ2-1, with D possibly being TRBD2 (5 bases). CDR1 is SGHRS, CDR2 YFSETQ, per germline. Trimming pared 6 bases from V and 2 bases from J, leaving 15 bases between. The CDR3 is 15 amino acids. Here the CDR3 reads CASTASGTPYNEQFF. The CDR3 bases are TGCGCCAGCACGGCGAGCGGCACACCCTACAATGAGCAGTTCTTC.

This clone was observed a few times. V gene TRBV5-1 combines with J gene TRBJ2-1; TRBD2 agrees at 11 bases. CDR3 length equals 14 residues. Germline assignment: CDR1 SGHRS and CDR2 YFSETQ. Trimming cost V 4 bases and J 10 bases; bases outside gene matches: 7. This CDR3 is CASSRSGTSGEQFF. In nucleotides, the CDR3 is TGCGCCAGCAGCAGGTCCGGGACTAGCGGCGAGCAGTTCTTC.

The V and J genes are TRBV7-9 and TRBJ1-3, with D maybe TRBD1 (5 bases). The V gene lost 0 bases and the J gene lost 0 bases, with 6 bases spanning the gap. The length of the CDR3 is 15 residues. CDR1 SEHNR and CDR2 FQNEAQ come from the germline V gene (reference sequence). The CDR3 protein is CASSLADSSGNTIYF. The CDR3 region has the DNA TGTGCCAGCAGCTTAGCTGACAGCTCTGGAAACACCATATATTTT. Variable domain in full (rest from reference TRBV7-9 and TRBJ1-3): DTGVSQNPRHKITKRGQNVTFRCDPISEHNRLYWYRQTLGQGPEFLTYFQNEAQLEKSRLLSDRFSAERPKGSFSTLEIQRTEQGDSAMYLCASSLADSSGNTIYFGEGSWLTVV.

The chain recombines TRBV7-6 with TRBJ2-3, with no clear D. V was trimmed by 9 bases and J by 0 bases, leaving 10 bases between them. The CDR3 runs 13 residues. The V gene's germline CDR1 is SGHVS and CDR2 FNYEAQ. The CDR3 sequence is CASCAFSTDTQYF. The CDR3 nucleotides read TGTGCCAGTTGTGCCTTTAGCACAGATACGCAGTATTTT.

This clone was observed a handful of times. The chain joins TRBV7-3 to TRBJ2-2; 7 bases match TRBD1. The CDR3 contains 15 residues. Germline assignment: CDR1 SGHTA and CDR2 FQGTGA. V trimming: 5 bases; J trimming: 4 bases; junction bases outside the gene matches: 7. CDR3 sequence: CASSALTGSTGELFF. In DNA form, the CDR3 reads TGTGCCAGCAGCGCCCTGACAGGGTCCACCGGGGAGCTGTTTTTT. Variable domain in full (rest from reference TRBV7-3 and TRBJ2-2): GAGVSQTPSNKVTEKGKYVELRCDPISGHTALYWYRQSLGQGPEFLIYFQGTGAADDSGLPNDRFFAVRPEGSVSTLKIQRTERGDSAVYLCASSALTGSTGELFFGEGSRLTVL.

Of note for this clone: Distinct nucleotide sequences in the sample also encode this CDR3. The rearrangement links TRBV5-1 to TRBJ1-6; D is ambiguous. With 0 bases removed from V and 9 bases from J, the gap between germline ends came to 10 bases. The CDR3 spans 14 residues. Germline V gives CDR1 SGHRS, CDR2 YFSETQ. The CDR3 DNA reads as TGCGCCAGCAGCTTGGCGGACGGTTCTTCACCCCTCCACTTT. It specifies CASSLADGSSPLHF.

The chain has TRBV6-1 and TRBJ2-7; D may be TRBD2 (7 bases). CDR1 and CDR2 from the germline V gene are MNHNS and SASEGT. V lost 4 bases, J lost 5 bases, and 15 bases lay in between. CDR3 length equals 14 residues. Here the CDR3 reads CASSAGGALDEQYF. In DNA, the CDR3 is TGTGCCAGCAGTGCGGGGGGCGCGTTAGACGAGCAGTACTTC.

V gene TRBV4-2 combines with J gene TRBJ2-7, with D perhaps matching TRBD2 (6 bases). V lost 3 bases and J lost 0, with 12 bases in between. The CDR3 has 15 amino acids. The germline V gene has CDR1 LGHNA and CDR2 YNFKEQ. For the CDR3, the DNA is TGTGCCAGCAGCCATGGGGCGGGGCTCTCCTACGAGCAGTACTTC. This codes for CASSHGAGLSYEQYF.

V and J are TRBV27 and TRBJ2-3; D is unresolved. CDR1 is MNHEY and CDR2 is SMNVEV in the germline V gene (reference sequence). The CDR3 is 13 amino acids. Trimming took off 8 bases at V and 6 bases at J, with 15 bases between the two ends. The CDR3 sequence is CASSRSRSDTQYF. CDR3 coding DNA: TGTGCCAGCTCCAGGTCCCGGTCGGATACGCAGTATTTT.